These 4 T cell receptor beta chains were sequenced from one sample in a study of control samples from healthy donors and cancer patients. Repertoires were generated with immunoSEQ multiplex PCR, while TCRdb's copy carries only in-frame clones and drops some. Among over 100,000 clones listed, approximately 90% were seen once. Sequencing was carried out using blood. The source of these receptors is a woman aged 50 to 60 in good health.

The chain combines TRBV4-1 with TRBJ2-7; 7 bases are shared with TRBD1. Germline V CDR1 and CDR2: MGHRA, YSYEKL. J lost 3 bases, V lost 1 base, and 9 bases had no gene match. CDR3 length equals 16 residues. This CDR3 reads CASSQGPPGQNYEQYF. For the CDR3, the DNA is TGCGCCAGCAGCCAAGGCCCTCCGGGACAGAACTACGAGCAGTACTTC.

V and J are TRBV6-2 or TRBV6-3 and TRBJ2-3; 7 nucleotides match TRBD1. J was trimmed by 5 bases and V by 5 bases; bases with no gene match: 10. CDR3 size: 15 residues. Germline V gene data show CDR1 as MNHEY and CDR2 as SVGEGT. The CDR3 loop reads CASSNRQGYLDTQYF. The DNA of the CDR3 is TGTGCCAGCAGTAACCGACAGGGTTATCTAGATACGCAGTATTTT.

The chain combines TRBV11-2 with TRBJ1-6; D is perhaps TRBD1 (5 bases). There are 14 residues in the CDR3. The V end lost 4 bases, the J end lost 10 bases, and 14 bases lay between the germline ends. Per germline, CDR1 SGHAT and CDR2 FQNNGV. The CDR3 here is CASSSGSERSPLHF. As DNA, the CDR3 is TGTGCCAGCAGCTCAGGGAGCGAACGGTCACCCCTCCACTTT.

The chain employs TRBV10-1 and TRBJ1-4; D not certain. This CDR3 spans 16 amino acids. The V and J ends lost 0 bases and 5 bases respectively, with 13 bases between them. Per germline, CDR1 WNHNN and CDR2 SYGVQD (reference sequence). CDR3 protein: CASSESRAGQNEKLFF. DNA for the CDR3: TGCGCCAGCAGTGAGTCGCGGGCGGGCCAAAATGAAAAACTGTTTTTT.